The 6 T cell receptor beta chains below were found in one sample sequenced in a study of human T cells and chemical hapten exposure. TCRdb re-analysed the RACE reads in MiXCR, keeping a single row per CDR3 protein. Among around 130,000 distinct CDR3 sequences, roughly 12% were seen once, and the ten largest hold 1.3% to 1.5%. Indicated time point: patch test 2, 6 weeks after DPC sensitization. Treatment in this sample: therapeutic diphenylcyclopropenone sensitization with weekly scalp DPC. The source material was whole blood, sampled in connection with sensitization to the hapten diphenylcyclopropenone (DPC). The receptors here all came from a woman in her fifties or sixties with alopecia areata. Some clones in this sample may be carry-over from other donors' samples.

Only a few counts were recorded for this clonotype. The chain carries TRBV19 and TRBJ1-5; the D gene is possibly TRBD1 (5 bases). Per germline, CDR1 LNHDA and CDR2 SQIVND (reference sequence). CDR3 length: 16 amino acids. V lost 8 bases, J lost 1 base, and 18 bases lay in between. The CDR3 nucleotides are TGTGCCAGTTGGTCCTCCCGGGACGGAAGCAATCAGCCCCAGCATTTT. This gives the protein CASWSSRDGSNQPQHF.

This clonotype was picked up many times. The chain has TRBV7-2 and TRBJ2-5; D may match TRBD1 or TRBD2 (5 bases each). CDR1 is SGHTA and CDR2 is FQGNSA in the germline V gene. V was clipped by 0 bases and J by 5 bases, with 13 bases between them. The CDR3 spans 15 residues. This CDR3 is CASSLAVEGRETQYF. The CDR3 DNA is TGTGCCAGCAGCTTAGCGGTAGAGGGGCGGGAGACCCAGTACTTC. The whole variable domain, filled in from reference TRBV7-2 and TRBJ2-5, reads GAGVSQSPSNKVTEKGKDVELRCDPISGHTALYWYRQSLGQGLEFLIYFQGNSAPDKSGLPSDRFSAERTGGSVSTLTIQRTQQEDSAVYLCASSLAVEGRETQYFGPGTRLLVL.

This clonotype came up many times. The J gene is TRBJ2-5, the V gene TRBV7-9; 8 bases line up with TRBD2. V lost 4 bases to trimming and J lost 7 bases; unmatched junction nucleotides: 14. Germline V gene lookup returns CDR1 SEHNR and CDR2 FQNEAQ (reference sequence). This CDR3 spans 16 amino acids. The CDR3 sequence: CASSSGGTSGTRTQYF. The CDR3 region has the DNA TGTGCCAGCAGCTCAGGAGGCACTAGCGGAACCCGGACCCAGTACTTC. Supplemented by reference TRBV7-9 and TRBJ2-5, the full variable domain reads DTGVSQNPRHKITKRGQNVTFRCDPISEHNRLYWYRQTLGQGPEFLTYFQNEAQLEKSRLLSDRFSAERPKGSFSTLEIQRTEQGDSAMYLCASSSGGTSGTRTQYFGPGTRLLVL.

This clonotype was counted a few times. CDR3 DNA sequence: TGTGCCATCAGCCTGGGACTAGCGGACTACAATGAGCAGTTCTTC. Translated: CAISLGLADYNEQFF. The gene calls are TRBV10-3 and TRBJ2-1, with TRBD2 matching over 11 bases. This CDR3 is built from 15 residues. The germline V gene has CDR1 ENHRY and CDR2 SYGVKD. Germline trimming cut 6 bases from V and 3 bases from J; bases unmatched to any gene: 4.

The CDR3 loop reads CSATKTGRGTEAFF. In DNA, the CDR3 is TGCAGTGCTACAAAGACAGGGAGGGGAACTGAAGCTTTCTTT. J is TRBJ1-1 and V is TRBV20-1, with 7 positions matching TRBD1. Looked up from germline, CDR1 is DFQATT and CDR2 is SNEGSKA (reference sequence). The CDR3 has 14 residues. V lost 4 bases and J lost 5; bases outside the gene matches: 10.

This chain connects TRBV19 to TRBJ2-1, with TRBD1 matching 7 bases. With V trimmed by 3 bases and J by 0 bases, 2 bases remained unmatched. This CDR3 has 15 residues. Germline loops: CDR1 LNHDA, CDR2 SQIVND (reference sequence). CDR3 loop: CASSMTGNSYNEQFF. CDR3 bases: TGTGCCAGTAGTATGACAGGGAACTCCTACAATGAGCAGTTCTTC.